This entry lists 17 T cell receptor beta chains sequenced from one sample in a study of CD8 T cells in acute hepatitis C reinfection. Repertoires were generated with immunoSEQ multiplex PCR, while TCRdb's copy carries only in-frame clones and drops some. There are 38,000 or so clones in the sample; around nine tenths occur only once, and more than 0.4% lies in the top ten. Time point: naive CD8 control sorted from an acute-time-point sample. The sample consisted of naive CD8+ T cells from PBMCs. The receptors stem from a man aged 30 to 45 with chronic hepatitis C.

The chain joins TRBV4-1 to TRBJ1-2; D is unresolved. CDR3 length equals 17 residues. The V gene's germline CDR1 is MGHRA and CDR2 YSYEKL. V shed 8 bases and J shed 8 bases, with 30 bases lying between them. The CDR3 sequence is CASGVRMSGESLKGYTF. The CDR3 coding sequence is TGCGCCAGCGGAGTGAGAATGAGCGGTGAGAGCTTAAAGGGCTACACCTTC.

Only a few counts were recorded for this clone. J is TRBJ1-2 and V is TRBV9; D unclear. The ends were cut back, 4 bases at V and 4 bases at J, with 8 bases in the middle. Germline V CDR1 and CDR2: SGDLS, YYNGEE. The length of the CDR3 is 12 residues. The CDR3 spells CASSLHSYGYTF. The CDR3 DNA reads TGTGCCAGCAGCCTCCACAGCTATGGCTACACCTTC. The full variable domain, its missing parts supplied by reference TRBV9 and TRBJ1-2, is DSGVTQTPKHLITATGQRVTLRCSPRSGDLSVYWYQQSLDQGLQFLIQYYNGEERAKGNILERFSAQQFPDLHSELNLSSLELGDSALYFCASSLHSYGYTFGSGTRLTVV.

This rearrangement joins TRBV30 to TRBJ2-7, with 12 bases matching TRBD2. Germline lookup yields CDR1 GTSNPN and CDR2 SVGIG (reference sequence). The J segment lost 6 bases and the V segment lost 3 bases, leaving 6 bases of the junction unmatched. The CDR3 runs to 14 residues. The CDR3 region is CAWRRGTSGREQYF. CDR3 nucleotides: TGTGCCTGGAGGCGGGGGACTAGCGGGCGCGAGCAGTACTTC.

The chain links TRBV10-3 to TRBJ2-1; D may match TRBD1 or TRBD2 (6 bases each). The length of the CDR3 is 13 residues. V was trimmed by 10 bases and J by 9 bases, leaving 19 bases between them. Germline V gives CDR1 ENHRY, CDR2 SYGVKD. CDR3 sequence (DNA): TGTGCCACAACTTACGGGGGCCTGGGTGAGCAGTTCTTC. Its translation is CATTYGGLGEQFF.

This sequence joins TRBV30 and TRBJ1-6, with a weak D call TRBD1 (5 bases). The germline V and J ends were trimmed by 3 bases and 2 bases, with 14 bases remaining between them. Looked up from germline, CDR1 is GTSNPN and CDR2 is SVGIG (reference sequence). The CDR3 has 16 residues. The CDR3 sequence: CAWSTPGPAYNSPLHF. For the CDR3, the DNA is TGTGCCTGGAGCACTCCGGGACCAGCCTATAATTCACCCCTCCACTTT. Full variable domain (rest looked up from reference TRBV30 and TRBJ1-6): SQTIHQWPATLVQPVGSPLSLECTVEGTSNPNLYWYRQAAGRGLQLLFYSVGIGQISSEVPQNLSASRPQDRQFILSSKKLLLSDSGFYLCAWSTPGPAYNSPLHFGNGTRLTVT.

This clone showed up just a few times. This chain uses TRBV6-5 with TRBJ2-4; 8 nucleotides match TRBD1. Unmatched junction bases numbered 5, after V lost 10 bases and J lost 3 bases. Looked up from germline, CDR1 is MNHEY and CDR2 is SVGAGI. The CDR3 has 13 amino acids. The CDR3 DNA reads as TGTGCCATCCTGGACAGGGTCAAAAACATTCAGTACTTC. The encoded protein is CAILDRVKNIQYF.

The J gene is TRBJ2-3, the V gene TRBV19; D perhaps matches TRBD2 (6 bases). The V and J ends lost 3 bases and 0 bases respectively, with 7 bases between them. The CDR3 runs 14 residues. Germline lookup yields CDR1 LNHDA and CDR2 SQIVND (reference sequence). The CDR3 nucleotides read TGTGCCAGTAGTATTGCGGGGAGCACAGATACGCAGTATTTT. Amino acids: CASSIAGSTDTQYF.

The chain combines TRBV2 with TRBJ1-6; 7 nucleotides match TRBD1. This CDR3 comprises 17 residues. Germline V CDR1 and CDR2: SNHLY, FYNNEI. V was clipped by 7 bases and J by 0 bases; unmatched bases: 9. This CDR3 reads CASMSGQLSSYNSPLHF. The CDR3 nucleotides are TGTGCCAGCATGTCGGGACAGCTAAGCTCCTATAATTCACCCCTCCACTTT. The full variable domain, rest sourced from reference TRBV2 and TRBJ1-6, is EPEVTQTPSHQVTQMGQEVILRCVPISNHLYFYWYRQILGQKVEFLVSFYNNEISEKSEIFDDQFSVERPDGSNFTLKIRSTKLEDSAMYFCASMSGQLSSYNSPLHFGNGTRLTVT.

V usage is TRBV4-1 and J usage is TRBJ2-2; 9 positions agree with TRBD2. J gave up 2 bases and V 5 bases, and 6 bases lay outside the gene matches. The CDR3 length is 16 residues. Per the germline V gene, CDR1 is MGHRA and CDR2 is YSYEKL. Here the CDR3 DNA reads TGCGCCAGCAGCGGGCTAGCGGGGACAAACACCGGGGAGCTGTTTTTT. This sequence encodes CASSGLAGTNTGELFF.

The chain combines TRBV7-9 with TRBJ2-3, with D possibly being TRBD1 (5 bases). Germline CDR1 is SEHNR and CDR2 is FQNEAQ (reference sequence). This CDR3 region has 15 residues. Trimming left V 5 bases short and J 0 bases short, with 12 bases between. CDR3 region: CASSPDSSSTDTQYF. The CDR3 coding sequence is TGTGCCAGCAGCCCAGACAGTTCTAGCACAGATACGCAGTATTTT.

In DNA form, the CDR3 reads TGTGCCAGCAGTGGTGTGGGGGCTCCTGAAGCTTTCTTT. Translating it yields CASSGVGAPEAFF. This chain connects TRBV6-6 to TRBJ1-1, with D maybe TRBD1 (6 bases). CDR3 length: 13 amino acids. Trimming stripped 5 bases from V and 6 bases from J, with 13 bases between. CDR1 MNHNY and CDR2 SVGAGI come from the germline V gene (reference sequence).

V gene TRBV11-2 combines with J gene TRBJ2-7; maybe TRBD1 (6 bases). V gave up 6 bases and J gave up 7 bases, with 22 bases separating them. The CDR3 sequence is 15 residues long. Germline assignment: CDR1 SGHAT and CDR2 FQNNGV. The CDR3 reads CASSHSQGGFREQYF. In nucleotides, the CDR3 is TGTGCCAGCAGTCATTCACAGGGTGGTTTTAGGGAGCAGTACTTC.

V gene TRBV7-3 combines with J gene TRBJ2-1; D gene unclear. V lost 5 bases and J lost 2, with 13 bases in between. The CDR3 is 15 amino acids. Germline-derived CDR1 and CDR2 are SGHTA and FQGTGA. The CDR3 sequence is CASSPGGSTYNEQFF. The CDR3 coding sequence is TGTGCCAGCAGCCCCGGCGGATCAACCTACAATGAGCAGTTCTTC.

V gene TRBV5-1 combines with J gene TRBJ2-2; unclear D gene. CDR1 SGHRS and CDR2 YFSETQ come from the germline V gene. Trimming took off 3 bases at V and 7 bases at J, with 4 bases between the two ends. The CDR3 spans 11 residues. This chain's CDR3 is CASSWGGELFF. CDR3 nucleotide sequence: TGCGCCAGCAGCTGGGGCGGGGAGCTGTTTTTT. The full variable domain, its missing parts supplied by reference TRBV5-1 and TRBJ2-2, is KAGVTQTPRYLIKTRGQQVTLSCSPISGHRSVSWYQQTPGQGLQFLFEYFSETQRNKGNFPGRFSGRQFSNSRSEMNVSTLELGDSALYLCASSWGGELFFGEGSRLTVL.

The chain recombines TRBV19 with TRBJ2-3; 10 nucleotides agree with TRBD2. Germline CDR1 and CDR2: LNHDA and SQIVND (reference sequence). The V segment lost 3 bases and the J segment 2 bases; nucleotides outside the gene matches: 5. This CDR3 has 16 residues. This CDR3 is CASSMGSGGPTDTQYF. The CDR3 region has the DNA TGTGCCAGTAGTATGGGTAGCGGGGGGCCCACAGATACGCAGTATTTT.

The chain recombines TRBV7-9 with TRBJ1-4; D gene uncertain. The CDR3 totals 16 residues. The germline V and J ends were trimmed by 5 bases and 3 bases, with 16 bases remaining between them. Germline CDR1 SEHNR, CDR2 FQNEAQ (reference sequence). This CDR3 is CASSPWQTASNEKLFF. The CDR3 DNA reads TGTGCCAGCAGCCCCTGGCAGACGGCCTCTAATGAAAAACTGTTTTTT.

J is TRBJ2-5 and V is TRBV6-5; D is unresolved. The V end lost 6 bases, the J end lost 2 bases, and 10 bases lay between the germline ends. Looked up from germline, CDR1 is MNHEY and CDR2 is SVGAGI. This CDR3 is 13 amino acids long. Here the CDR3 DNA reads TGTGCCAGCAGCTCATGGGGTCAAGAGACCCAGTACTTC. Translated: CASSSWGQETQYF.